Following are 30 T cell receptor beta chains from one sample sequenced in a study of blood T cell repertoires in COVID-19. The assay was immunoSEQ multiplex PCR, and TCRdb's table has in-frame clones only and misses some. The table shows some 100,000 clones, with approximately 81% occurring only once. Sequencing was carried out using peripheral blood. The receptors were gathered from a man in his sixties with acute or convalescent COVID-19.

This clone occurred a few times. The chain carries TRBV3-1 (or the pseudogene TRBV3-2) and TRBJ1-3; D is unresolved. Germline loops: CDR1 LGHDT, CDR2 YNNKEL (reference sequence). Trimming cost V 0 bases and J 0 bases, with 6 bases left between them. CDR3 length equals 15 residues. CDR3: CASSQDPSSGNTIYF. The CDR3 region has the DNA TGTGCCAGCAGCCAAGATCCGAGCTCTGGAAACACCATATATTTT.

The chain has TRBV7-3 and TRBJ2-7; TRBD1 matches 7 bases. V dropped 3 bases and J dropped 1; count of bases not matched to a gene: 3. Germline V gene lookup returns CDR1 SGHTA and CDR2 FQGTGA. CDR3 length: 14 amino acids. Here the CDR3 DNA reads TGTGCCAGCAGCTTGGGGACAGCATCCTACGAGCAGTACTTC. Translated, it gives CASSLGTASYEQYF. The variable domain in full, completed from reference TRBV7-3 and TRBJ2-7, reads GAGVSQTPSNKVTEKGKYVELRCDPISGHTALYWYRQSLGQGPEFLIYFQGTGAADDSGLPNDRFFAVRPEGSVSTLKIQRTERGDSAVYLCASSLGTASYEQYFGPGTRLTVT.

The V and J genes are TRBV18 and TRBJ2-5, with D possibly matching TRBD1 (6 bases). The CDR3 contains 17 residues. The germline V gene encodes CDR1 KGHSH and CDR2 LQKENI. Deletions cut 2 bases from V and 5 bases from J, with 21 bases between. CDR3 coding DNA: TGTGCCAGCTCACCAGGGACATGGGGTATGAACCTGGAGACCCAGTACTTC. It specifies CASSPGTWGMNLETQYF.

The rearrangement uses TRBV6-6 and TRBJ2-1; 11 nucleotides align to TRBD2. Trimming took 7 bases from V and 5 from J; bases not matched to a gene: 10. There are 16 residues in the CDR3. CDR1 MNHNY and CDR2 SVGAGI come from the germline V gene (reference sequence). In DNA form, the CDR3 reads TGTGCCAGCACCAACACCCGACTAGCGGGGAACAATGAGCAGTTCTTC. Amino acids: CASTNTRLAGNNEQFF.

This rearrangement joins TRBV28 to TRBJ2-5; D perhaps matches TRBD2 (6 bases). This CDR3 region has 13 residues. V dropped 5 bases and J dropped 3 bases, with 10 bases sitting between them. Germline values: CDR1 MDHEN, CDR2 SYDVKM. Here the CDR3 reads CASSDAGKETQYF. For the CDR3, the DNA is TGTGCCAGCAGTGATGCGGGAAAAGAGACCCAGTACTTC.

This sequence joins TRBV9 and TRBJ2-1, with 11 bases identical to TRBD1. V was pared by 4 bases and J by 3 bases, with 9 bases of the junction left unmatched. Germline values: CDR1 SGDLS, CDR2 YYNGEE. The length of the CDR3 is 17 residues. CDR3 DNA: TGTGCCAGCAGCCCTGGACAGGGGGCGGTTATCTACAATGAGCAGTTCTTC. The encoded protein is CASSPGQGAVIYNEQFF.

V usage is TRBV10-1 and J usage is TRBJ1-1; D is uncertain. Germline V CDR1 and CDR2: WNHNN, SYGVQD (reference sequence). Trimming removed 6 bases at V and 1 base at J, with 9 bases between. The CDR3 totals 13 residues. CDR3 nucleotides: TGCGCCAGCAGCCAAGACACGAACACTGAAGCTTTCTTT. It translates to CASSQDTNTEAFF.

This chain uses TRBV7-9 with TRBJ2-2, with 10 bases that match TRBD2. In germline, CDR1 is SEHNR, CDR2 FQNEAQ (reference sequence). CDR3 length equals 16 residues. V shed 1 base, J shed 2 bases, and the junction held 1 base outside the gene matches. The CDR3 sequence is CASSLGLAGNTGELFF. CDR3 DNA: TGTGCCAGCAGCTTAGGACTAGCGGGTAACACCGGGGAGCTGTTTTTT. The whole variable domain, remainder taken from reference TRBV7-9 and TRBJ2-2, is DTGVSQNPRHKITKRGQNVTFRCDPISEHNRLYWYRQTLGQGPEFLTYFQNEAQLEKSRLLSDRFSAERPKGSFSTLEIQRTEQGDSAMYLCASSLGLAGNTGELFFGEGSRLTVL.

The rearrangement links TRBV20-1 to TRBJ2-7, with D maybe TRBD2 (6 bases). CDR1 and CDR2 from the germline V gene are DFQATT and SNEGSKA (reference sequence). The CDR3 consists of 11 residues. The ends were cut back, 3 bases at V and 3 bases at J, with 6 bases in the middle. The CDR3, as DNA: TGCAGTGCTAGGACTAGCTACGAGCAGTACTTC. Translation: CSARTSYEQYF.

The CDR3 region is CASSLVGQGTYGYTF. As DNA, the CDR3 is TGTGCCAGCAGTTTAGTCGGACAGGGGACCTATGGCTACACCTTC. This sequence joins TRBV28 and TRBJ1-2; TRBD1 agrees at 9 bases. Germline V lookup: CDR1 MDHEN, CDR2 SYDVKM. This CDR3 comprises 15 residues. V trimming: 2 bases; J trimming: 4 bases; junction bases outside the gene matches: 5.

The chain is built from TRBV6-2 or TRBV6-3 and TRBJ2-3; D gene uncertain. Germline assignment: CDR1 MNHEY and CDR2 SVGEGT. Trimming removed 0 bases at V and 3 bases at J, with 7 bases between. There are 14 residues in the CDR3. The CDR3 reads CASSYSSVTDTQYF. The CDR3 DNA reads TGTGCCAGCAGTTACTCGTCAGTAACAGATACGCAGTATTTT.

The V gene is TRBV2, the J gene TRBJ1-6; D is unclear. Germline V CDR1 and CDR2: SNHLY, FYNNEI. Trimming removed 7 bases from V and 6 bases from J, with 10 bases in between. This CDR3 has 13 residues. The chain's CDR3 is CASNRGLNSPLHF. The DNA for the CDR3 is TGTGCCAGCAATCGGGGTCTTAATTCACCCCTCCACTTT.

The chain joins TRBV7-2 to TRBJ1-2, with TRBD1 matching 8 bases. V lost 1 base, J lost 8 bases, and 3 bases stayed unmatched. The CDR3 is 13 residues long. In germline, CDR1 is SGHTA, CDR2 FQGNSA. The CDR3 nucleotides are TGTGCCAGCAGCTTAGACAGGGGGAGAGGCTACACCTTC. Its translation is CASSLDRGRGYTF.

The table lists this clone with a few counts. The chain links TRBV12-5 to TRBJ1-1; TRBD1 might be the D (6 bases). CDR1 is LGHNT and CDR2 is FRNRAP in the germline V gene. The CDR3 loop spans 15 amino acids. Deletions cut 6 bases from V and 4 bases from J, with 18 bases between. The CDR3 spells CASGPSQGWGTEAFF. The CDR3 nucleotides read TGTGCTAGTGGCCCCTCACAGGGTTGGGGCACTGAAGCTTTCTTT.

The V gene is TRBV20-1, the J gene TRBJ2-1; 8 bases agree with TRBD1. Trimming removed 3 bases from V and 6 bases from J; junction bases left unmatched: 10. Germline V gene lookup returns CDR1 DFQATT and CDR2 SNEGSKA (reference sequence). This CDR3 region has 15 residues. This CDR3 reads CSASLPGGAGNEQFF. The CDR3 region has the DNA TGCAGTGCTAGTCTGCCAGGGGGCGCAGGCAATGAGCAGTTCTTC.

The rearrangement joins TRBV21-1 to TRBJ2-6; the table's D call of TRBD2 was not tested on the DNA. TRBV21-1 is termed a pseudogene. The CDR3 runs to 17 residues. The CDR3 DNA reads TGTGCCAGCAGCAAAGAGCGCAGTTGCTCTGGGGCCAACGTCCTGACTTTC. It is translated as CASSKERSCSGANVLTF.

CDR3 protein: CASSVFSADISYNEQFF. CDR3 coding DNA: TGTGCCAGCAGTGTTTTTTCGGCAGACATCTCCTACAATGAGCAGTTCTTC. J is TRBJ2-1 and V is TRBV6-1; D gene unclear. V dropped 4 bases and J dropped 0 bases, with 16 bases sitting between them. The CDR3 sequence is 17 residues long. The germline V gene encodes CDR1 MNHNS and CDR2 SASEGT.

The chain employs TRBV19 and TRBJ1-5, with D hard to call. V gave up 9 bases and J gave up 4 bases, with 10 bases separating them. The CDR3 extends over 12 amino acids. Germline CDR1 and CDR2: LNHDA and SQIVND (reference sequence). CDR3 sequence: CASRSGNQPQHF. CDR3 in DNA: TGTGCCAGCCGCTCGGGGAATCAGCCCCAGCATTTT.

This clone occurred once. V usage is TRBV28 and J usage is TRBJ2-7; possibly TRBD1 for D (6 bases). The CDR3 consists of 15 residues. The V end was cut by 6 bases, the J end by 4 bases, with 19 bases between. CDR1 MDHEN and CDR2 SYDVKM come from the germline V gene. CDR3 sequence reads: CASSRTGTKLYEQYF. In DNA form, the CDR3 reads TGTGCCAGCAGCCGGACCGGGACAAAACTTTACGAGCAGTACTTC.

The J gene is TRBJ2-5, the V gene TRBV28, with TRBD1 matching over 8 bases. The V and J ends lost 6 bases and 5 bases, in that order; junction bases with no gene match: 8. Germline-derived CDR1 and CDR2 are MDHEN and SYDVKM. The CDR3 runs to 14 residues. CDR3 amino acids: CASSRAGGGETQYF. The CDR3 DNA reads TGTGCCAGCAGCCGAGCAGGGGGCGGGGAGACCCAGTACTTC.

The chain's CDR3 is CASSLIGAVHSGNTIYF. The DNA of the CDR3 is TGTGCCAGCAGCTTAATTGGGGCTGTACACTCTGGAAACACCATATATTTT. V gene TRBV7-9 combines with J gene TRBJ1-3, with D possibly matching TRBD1 (5 bases). This CDR3 has 17 amino acids. The V gene lost 2 bases and the J gene lost 0 bases, with 14 bases spanning the gap. Germline-derived CDR1 and CDR2 are SEHNR and FQNEAQ (reference sequence).

A single count supports this clone. This sequence joins TRBV5-1 and TRBJ1-6; 7 bases are a match to TRBD1. CDR1 and CDR2 (germline): SGHRS, YFSETQ. CDR3 length: 17 amino acids. V was clipped by 5 bases and J by 8 bases; unmatched bases: 16. CDR3 protein: CASSRTGGGLLDSPLHF. In DNA form, the CDR3 reads TGCGCCAGCAGTCGGACAGGAGGCGGTCTTTTGGATTCACCCCTCCACTTT.

This clone was detected a few times. The chain combines TRBV6-5 with TRBJ2-7, with D perhaps matching TRBD1 (6 bases). The CDR3 covers 15 residues. The ends were cut back, 6 bases at V and 6 bases at J, with 21 bases in the middle. Germline values: CDR1 MNHEY, CDR2 SVGAGI. The CDR3 DNA reads as TGTGCCAGCAGGACCGGGACACTCCAAGGAGGCGAGCAGTACTTC. It yields the protein CASRTGTLQGGEQYF.

The chain links TRBV6-1 to TRBJ2-3; D perhaps matches TRBD2 (7 bases). This CDR3 region has 14 residues. The germline gives CDR1 MNHNS, CDR2 SASEGT. V lost 3 bases, J lost 6 bases, and 13 bases lay in between. CDR3 nucleotides: TGTGCCAGCAGTGAGGGGGGGGGCGCGGATACGCAGTATTTT. Encoded protein: CASSEGGGADTQYF.

The V call is TRBV5-1, the J call TRBJ1-1; D remains ambiguous. Germline V CDR1 and CDR2: SGHRS, YFSETQ. This CDR3 is built from 14 residues. V lost 1 base to trimming and J lost 3 bases, with 10 bases between them. The CDR3 sequence: CASSLYGSDTEAFF. The CDR3 nucleotides read TGCGCCAGCAGCTTGTACGGGTCGGACACTGAAGCTTTCTTT.

For the CDR3, the DNA is TGCAGCGTCTACCGCTTCACCGGGGAGCTGTTTTTT. This gives the protein CSVYRFTGELFF. V gene TRBV29-1 combines with J gene TRBJ2-2; D gene uncertain. This CDR3 is built from 12 residues. V lost 6 bases and J 4 bases, leaving 9 bases between the germline ends. Germline CDR1 SQVTM, CDR2 ANQGSEA.

The chain links TRBV10-1 to TRBJ2-5; D may be TRBD1 (5 bases). The CDR3 covers 13 residues. CDR1 and CDR2 (germline): WNHNN, SYGVQD (reference sequence). V gave up 5 bases and J gave up 5 bases, with 12 bases separating them. The CDR3 DNA reads as TGCGCCAGCAGTCTGCAGGGATCCGAGACCCAGTACTTC. It specifies CASSLQGSETQYF.

The V gene is TRBV4-3, the J gene TRBJ1-1, with a weak D call TRBD1 (6 bases). Germline V gene sequence: CDR1 LGHNA, CDR2 YSLEER. The length of the CDR3 is 14 residues. V shed 4 bases and J shed 0 bases, with 9 bases lying between them. As DNA, the CDR3 is TGCGCCAGCAGCCCAGGGGTCATGAACACTGAAGCTTTCTTT. It codes for CASSPGVMNTEAFF.

The CDR3 coding sequence is TGTGCCAGCAGCTTGGAAATTCCGGTGAACACTGAAGCTTTCTTT. Its protein product is CASSLEIPVNTEAFF. This chain links TRBV5-4 with TRBJ1-1; no clear D. Germline loops: CDR1 SGHNT, CDR2 YYREEE (reference sequence). V lost 0 bases and J 0 bases, leaving 9 bases between the germline ends. CDR3 length: 15 amino acids.

This chain joins TRBV6-1 and TRBJ1-5; 7 bases agree with TRBD1. V shed 0 bases, J shed 5 bases, and the junction held 13 bases outside the gene matches. This CDR3 comprises 18 residues. The germline CDR1 and CDR2 sequences are MNHNS and SASEGT. Here the CDR3 reads CASSEASFETGLDQPQHF. For the CDR3, the DNA is TGTGCCAGCAGTGAAGCTTCATTCGAGACAGGGCTCGATCAGCCCCAGCATTTT.